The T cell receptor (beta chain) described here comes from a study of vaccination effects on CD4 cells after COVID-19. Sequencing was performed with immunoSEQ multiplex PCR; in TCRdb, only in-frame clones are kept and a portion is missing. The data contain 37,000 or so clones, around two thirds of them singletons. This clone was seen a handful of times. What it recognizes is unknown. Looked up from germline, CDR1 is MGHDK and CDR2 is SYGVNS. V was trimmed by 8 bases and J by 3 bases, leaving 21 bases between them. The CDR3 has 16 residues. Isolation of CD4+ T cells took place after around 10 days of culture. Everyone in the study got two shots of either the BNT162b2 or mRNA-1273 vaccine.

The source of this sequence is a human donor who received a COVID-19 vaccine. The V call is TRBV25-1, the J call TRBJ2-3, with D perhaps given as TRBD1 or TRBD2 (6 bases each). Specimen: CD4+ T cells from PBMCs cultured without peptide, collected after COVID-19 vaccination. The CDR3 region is CASCPTNGGPTDTQYF. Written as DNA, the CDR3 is TGTGCCAGCTGCCCCACCAATGGGGGGCCTACAGATACGCAGTATTTT.